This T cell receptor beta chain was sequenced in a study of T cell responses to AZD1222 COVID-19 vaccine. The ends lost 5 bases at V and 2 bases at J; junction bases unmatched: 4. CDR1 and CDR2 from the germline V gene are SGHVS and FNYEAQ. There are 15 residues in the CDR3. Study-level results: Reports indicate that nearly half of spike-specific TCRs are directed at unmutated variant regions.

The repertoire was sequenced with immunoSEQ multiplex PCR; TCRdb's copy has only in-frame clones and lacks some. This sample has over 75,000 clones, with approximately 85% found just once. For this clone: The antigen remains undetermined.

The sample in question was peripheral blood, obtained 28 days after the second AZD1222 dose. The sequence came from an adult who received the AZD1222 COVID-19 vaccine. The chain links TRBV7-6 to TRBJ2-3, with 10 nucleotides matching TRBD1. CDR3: CASSETGGTTDTQYF. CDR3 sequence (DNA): TGTGCCAGCAGCGAGACAGGGGGCACCACAGATACGCAGTATTTT.